The 9 T cell receptor beta chains below were found in one sample sequenced in a study of blood T cell repertoires in COVID-19. This table comes from immunoSEQ multiplex PCR, and its TCRdb copy is limited to in-frame clones, with some not included. This sample has about 170,000 clones, with over 75% found just once. Sequenced input: PBMCs or T cells enriched from blood (not recorded which). All receptors derive from a human donor with acute COVID-19. The donor label of this sample is uncertain.

This clone occurred a few times. V and J are TRBV6-1 and TRBJ2-2; no reliable D call. V was shortened by 3 bases and J by 3 bases, with 14 bases between the two germline ends. Germline CDR1 and CDR2: MNHNS and SASEGT. The CDR3 sequence is 16 residues long. In DNA, the CDR3 is TGTGCCAGCAGTGAGGCTCCATCTAGAGACACCGGGGAGCTGTTTTTT. This gives the protein CASSEAPSRDTGELFF.

The V and J genes are TRBV5-1 and TRBJ2-3, with 10 bases lining up with TRBD2. From germline, CDR1 is SGHRS and CDR2 YFSETQ. This CDR3 comprises 15 residues. The V gene end was trimmed by 3 bases and the J gene end by 2 bases; junction bases not matched to a gene: 3. CDR3 nucleotides: TGCGCCAGCAGCTCAGGACTAGCGGACACAGATACGCAGTATTTT. It yields the protein CASSSGLADTDTQYF.

The chain carries TRBV6-5 and TRBJ2-3; 9 nucleotides line up with TRBD1. V shed 11 bases, J shed 1 base, and the junction held 10 bases outside the gene matches. This CDR3 spans 15 amino acids. CDR1 and CDR2 (germline): MNHEY, SVGAGI. The CDR3 bases are TGTGCCGGCGCCACAGGGGGCGCGGGCACAGATACGCAGTATTTT. It translates to CAGATGGAGTDTQYF.

The chain carries TRBV6-6 and TRBJ2-2; 8 bases fit TRBD1. Germline V gene sequence: CDR1 MNHNY, CDR2 SVGAGI (reference sequence). The V and J ends lost 4 bases and 3 bases, in that order; junction bases with no gene match: 7. The CDR3 has 16 amino acids. For the CDR3, the DNA is TGTGCCAGCAGTTTCCTTGACAGGGGCGACACCGGGGAGCTGTTTTTT. This encodes CASSFLDRGDTGELFF.

CDR3 nucleotides: TGTGCCAGCAGCCTCGGCGGGGGATTCTCCTACGAGCAGTACTTC. It specifies CASSLGGGFSYEQYF. The chain links TRBV7-2 to TRBJ2-7, with 7 bases matching TRBD2. The CDR3 has 15 amino acids. In germline, CDR1 is SGHTA, CDR2 FQGNSA. Trimming took 5 bases from V and 0 from J; bases not matched to a gene: 7. Combining the CDR3 with reference TRBV7-2 and TRBJ2-7 gives the whole variable domain GAGVSQSPSNKVTEKGKDVELRCDPISGHTALYWYRQSLGQGLEFLIYFQGNSAPDKSGLPSDRFSAERTGGSVSTLTIQRTQQEDSAVYLCASSLGGGFSYEQYFGPGTRLTVT.

A single count supports this clone. The rearrangement joins TRBV5-4 to TRBJ2-3; TRBD2 aligns across 9 bases. Trimming at V came to 4 bases and at J to 4 bases, leaving 4 bases not matched to a gene. Germline CDR1 SGHNT, CDR2 YYREEE (reference sequence). This CDR3 comprises 14 residues. CDR3 DNA sequence: TGTGCCAGCAGCGCTAGCGGGGTGCCAGATACGCAGTATTTT. This gives the protein CASSASGVPDTQYF.

The V and J genes are TRBV9 and TRBJ2-5; 7 bases match TRBD2. V was clipped by 0 bases and J by 6 bases; unmatched bases: 14. The germline CDR1 and CDR2 sequences are SGDLS and YYNGEE. The CDR3 sequence is 17 residues long. The CDR3 spells CASSVDGGGSPLKTQYF. The CDR3 DNA sequence: TGTGCCAGCAGCGTAGATGGGGGGGGAAGTCCCTTAAAGACCCAGTACTTC.

The chain is built from TRBV4-1 and TRBJ2-2, with D tentatively TRBD1 (5 bases). Trimming removed 6 bases from V and 4 bases from J, with 27 bases in between. The CDR3 consists of 19 residues. Germline loops: CDR1 MGHRA, CDR2 YSYEKL. CDR3 sequence reads: CASSLIPWKGVVSTGELFF. CDR3 coding DNA: TGCGCCAGCAGTCTTATACCGTGGAAAGGGGTAGTGAGCACCGGGGAGCTGTTTTTT.

This clone was picked up one time. The gene calls are TRBV30 and TRBJ2-1; 8 positions agree with TRBD2. Germline-derived CDR1 and CDR2 are GTSNPN and SVGIG (reference sequence). V lost 1 base to trimming and J lost 10 bases; unmatched junction nucleotides: 3. The CDR3 length is 12 residues. CDR3 region: CAWSASGGEQFF. The DNA of the CDR3 is TGTGCCTGGAGTGCGAGCGGGGGAGAGCAGTTCTTC.